This passage covers 28 T cell receptor beta chains from one sample sequenced in a study of T cells in Graves' hyperthyroidism and ophthalmopathy. The TCR beta CDR3 regions underwent amplification using RNA transcripts as the source. Initially, a first-round RT-PCR of the TCR CDR3 employed the HTBI primer set. TCRdb passed the multiplex PCR reads through MiXCR, listing each CDR3 protein once. The table has a few hundred thousand distinct CDR3 sequences, approximately 15% seen once. The sequencing sample was made of blood. The receptors come from a woman in her thirties with Graves' hyperthyroidism.

This clonotype came up many times. CDR3 loop: CASSEEGLPHEQYF. CDR3 in DNA: TGCGCCAGCAGTGAGGAGGGCCTCCCCCATGAGCAGTACTTC. The V call is TRBV10-1, the J call TRBJ2-7; D might be TRBD2 (5 bases). Germline assignment: CDR1 WNHNN and CDR2 SYGVQD (reference sequence). Trimming shortened V by 2 bases and J by 7 bases, and 15 bases separated the two germline ends. The CDR3 runs 14 residues.

This clonotype appeared a few times. The rearrangement uses TRBV5-5 and TRBJ1-2, with 10 positions matching TRBD1. Per the germline V gene, CDR1 is SGHKS and CDR2 is YYEKEE (reference sequence). This CDR3 spans 14 amino acids. Germline trimming cut 5 bases from V and 5 bases from J; bases unmatched to any gene: 6. CDR3 sequence (DNA): TGTGCCAGCAGGGACGGGACAGGGGAATATGGCTACACCTTC. Translating gives CASRDGTGEYGYTF.

V and J are TRBV19 and TRBJ1-1; D is perhaps TRBD1 (6 bases). Germline loops: CDR1 LNHDA, CDR2 SQIVND (reference sequence). This CDR3 has 14 residues. Between the trimmed V and J ends, which lost 7 bases and 5 bases, there was a span of 17 bases. The CDR3 bases are TGTGCCAGTAAGATTGACAGGACGACTACTGAAGCTTTCTTT. Translated, it gives CASKIDRTTTEAFF.

In this sample, this clonotype turned up many times. The genes are TRBV11-3 and TRBJ2-1; unclear D gene. V gave up 0 bases and J gave up 0 bases, with 9 bases separating them. Germline CDR1 and CDR2: SGHNT and YENEEA. The CDR3 length is 16 residues. As DNA, the CDR3 is TGTGCCAGCAGCTTAGAGCCCAGGAGCTCCTACAATGAGCAGTTCTTC. Translating gives CASSLEPRSSYNEQFF.

The rearrangement joins TRBV6-1 to TRBJ2-5; D ambiguous. The CDR3 contains 13 residues. Germline values: CDR1 MNHNS, CDR2 SASEGT. The V and J ends lost 4 bases and 0 bases respectively, with 6 bases between them. CDR3 residues: CASSVQYQETQYF. CDR3 bases: TGTGCCAGCAGTGTTCAGTACCAAGAGACCCAGTACTTC.

This clonotype was counted a few times. The V call is TRBV10-3, the J call TRBJ1-4; no clear D. The germline V gene has CDR1 ENHRY and CDR2 SYGVKD. Trimming took off 4 bases at V and 5 bases at J, with 8 bases between the two ends. The CDR3 sequence is 13 residues long. CDR3 residues: CAISGQSNEKLFF. CDR3 coding DNA: TGTGCCATCAGTGGGCAGTCGAATGAAAAACTGTTTTTT.

This clonotype was seen ten or more times. This rearrangement joins TRBV27 to TRBJ2-1; no reliable D call. The CDR3 has 13 amino acids. Looked up from germline, CDR1 is MNHEY and CDR2 is SMNVEV (reference sequence). V lost 2 bases and J 4 bases, leaving 6 bases between the germline ends. CDR3 sequence (DNA): TGTGCCAGCAGTTTAAACGTGTACAATGAGCAGTTCTTC. Its protein product is CASSLNVYNEQFF.

This clonotype was found many times. The rearrangement links TRBV12-3 or TRBV12-4 to TRBJ2-1, with TRBD2 matching 12 bases. The CDR3 sequence is 14 residues long. Germline trimming cut 6 bases from V and 9 bases from J; bases unmatched to any gene: 6. CDR3 sequence (DNA): TGTGCCAGCAGCCTGGGGACTAGCGGGTTTGAGCAGTTCTTC. Its translation is CASSLGTSGFEQFF.

This clonotype showed up many times. The chain combines TRBV5-5 with TRBJ2-7; no firm D call. The CDR3 is made up of 16 amino acids. Germline V gene data show CDR1 as SGHKS and CDR2 as YYEKEE (reference sequence). Trimming cost V 3 bases and J 4 bases, with 20 bases left between them. CDR3 coding DNA: TGTGCCAGCAGCTCAACGGCTCCTGACGGCGATTACGAGCAGTACTTC. This translates into CASSSTAPDGDYEQYF.

This clonotype was seen at least ten times. The J gene is TRBJ1-1, the V gene TRBV30; no firm D call. The germline V gene encodes CDR1 GTSNPN and CDR2 SVGIG (reference sequence). The V end was cut by 1 base, the J end by 0 bases, with 6 bases between. This CDR3 is built from 13 residues. This CDR3 reads CAWSATLNTEAFF. DNA of the CDR3: TGTGCCTGGAGTGCTACACTGAACACTGAAGCTTTCTTT.

This chain links TRBV4-1 with TRBJ2-7, with 9 nucleotides matching TRBD1. Germline V gene sequence: CDR1 MGHRA, CDR2 YSYEKL. This CDR3 comprises 16 residues. V lost 4 bases, J lost 4 bases, and 11 bases stayed unmatched. The CDR3 region has the DNA TGCGCCAGCAGCCGCACCTATTCGGGACAGGGTTACGAGCAGTACTTC. Amino acid sequence: CASSRTYSGQGYEQYF.

The chain combines TRBV6-1 with TRBJ2-7; 8 bases are a match to TRBD1. Per the germline V gene, CDR1 is MNHNS and CDR2 is SASEGT. This CDR3 is built from 15 residues. The junction had 9 bases not matched to a gene; V was cut back by 6 bases and J by 2 bases. CDR3 sequence reads: CASSIGQGAPYEQYF. The CDR3 DNA follows: TGTGCCAGCAGCATCGGACAGGGAGCTCCCTACGAGCAGTACTTC.

This clonotype was detected ten times or more. The chain joins TRBV5-1 to TRBJ1-1, with 7 bases fitting TRBD1. Germline V lookup: CDR1 SGHRS, CDR2 YFSETQ. The CDR3 sequence is 15 residues long. V was pared by 3 bases and J by 5 bases, with 10 bases of the junction left unmatched. The CDR3 protein is CASSSPEGAGTEAFF. The CDR3 DNA reads TGCGCCAGCAGCTCTCCTGAGGGGGCAGGAACTGAAGCTTTCTTT.

This clonotype was seen at least ten times. The chain carries TRBV28 and TRBJ1-1; D is ambiguous. The CDR3 is made up of 15 amino acids. Between the trimmed V and J ends, which lost 1 base and 1 base, there was a span of 10 bases. CDR1 is MDHEN, CDR2 SYDVKM, per germline. For the CDR3, the DNA is TGTGCCAGCAGTTTATTTCCGACGGGGAACACTGAAGCTTTCTTT. Residues: CASSLFPTGNTEAFF.

This clonotype has a count of ten or more. The CDR3 reads CASSPRRGTSGGNEQFF. The CDR3 nucleotides read TGTGCCAGCAGCCCTCGACGAGGGACTAGCGGGGGGAATGAGCAGTTCTTC. This chain joins TRBV2 and TRBJ2-1; 15 nucleotides align to TRBD2. This CDR3 is built from 17 residues. The V gene's germline CDR1 is SNHLY and CDR2 FYNNEI. V was pared by 6 bases and J by 7 bases, with 10 bases of the junction left unmatched. Using reference TRBV2 and TRBJ2-1 for the parts outside the CDR3, the full variable domain is EPEVTQTPSHQVTQMGQEVILRCVPISNHLYFYWYRQILGQKVEFLVSFYNNEISEKSEIFDDQFSVERPDGSNFTLKIRSTKLEDSAMYFCASSPRRGTSGGNEQFFGPGTRLTVL.

This clonotype was counted only a few times. CDR3 amino acids: CSAAGTSETDTQYF. The CDR3 region has the DNA TGCAGTGCTGCCGGGACTAGCGAGACAGATACGCAGTATTTT. The rearrangement links TRBV20-1 to TRBJ2-3; 10 bases are a match to TRBD2. Germline CDR1 is DFQATT and CDR2 is SNEGSKA (reference sequence). This CDR3 has 14 residues. V lost 5 bases to trimming and J lost 3 bases; unmatched junction nucleotides: 5.

This clonotype was counted between two and nine times. CDR3 region: CASSQGALSGPQHF. The CDR3 DNA is TGTGCCAGCAGCCAAGGGGCCCTATCCGGGCCCCAGCATTTT. The genes are TRBV3-1 and TRBJ1-5; D unclear. CDR1 and CDR2 from the germline V gene are LGHDT and YNNKEL (reference sequence). The CDR3 is 14 residues long. Trimming stripped 1 base from V and 9 bases from J, with 13 bases between.

J is TRBJ1-2 and V is TRBV7-9; no reliable D call. Germline CDR1 reads SEHNR; CDR2 reads FQNEAQ (reference sequence). V was pared by 0 bases and J by 7 bases, with 12 bases between. The CDR3 has 14 amino acids. The CDR3 coding sequence is TGTGCCAGCAGCTTAGCAGATCCTCTTCCTGGCTACACCTTC. Translating gives CASSLADPLPGYTF.

Concerning this clonotype itself: One end of the junction fails to match germline, which may point to a read error. The gene calls are TRBV3-1 and TRBJ2-1; D unresolved. There are 13 residues in the CDR3. The V gene's germline CDR1 is LGHDT and CDR2 YNNKEL (reference sequence). For the CDR3, the DNA is TGTGCCATCAGCCCTACCGATCGAGATGAGCAGTTCTTC. Residues: CAISPTDRDEQFF.

This clonotype appeared a few times. V usage is TRBV5-1 and J usage is TRBJ1-1; the D gene is possibly TRBD1 (6 bases). Germline CDR1 is SGHRS and CDR2 is YFSETQ. V lost 0 bases and J lost 7, with 10 bases in between. The CDR3 contains 13 residues. The CDR3 loop is CASSLVLGGEAFF. CDR3 nucleotide sequence: TGCGCCAGCAGCTTGGTTCTAGGGGGTGAAGCTTTCTTT.

V gene TRBV27 combines with J gene TRBJ1-2, with 7 bases lining up with TRBD1. Losses at the gene ends were 2 bases for V and 5 bases for J; bases not matched to a gene: 14. The germline V gene has CDR1 MNHEY and CDR2 SMNVEV (reference sequence). The CDR3 spans 17 residues. The CDR3 coding sequence is TGTGCCAGCAGTTTAACAGGGACAGAGTCCGGGGTTTATGGCTACACCTTC. Translating it yields CASSLTGTESGVYGYTF.

This clonotype was recorded many times. The chain carries TRBV3-1 and TRBJ2-7; TRBD1 or TRBD2 may be the D gene (5 bases each). The CDR3 is 13 residues long. Germline V CDR1 and CDR2: LGHDT, YNNKEL (reference sequence). V was cut by 0 bases and J by 6 bases, with 9 bases left in between. Written as DNA, the CDR3 is TGTGCCAGCAGCCAAGAAGGGGCGGGCGAGCAGTACTTC. It is translated as CASSQEGAGEQYF.

Worth noting for this clonotype: A read error may explain this, as a much larger clone is one base away. The J gene is TRBJ2-2, the V gene TRBV6-1; D possibly corresponds to TRBD1 (6 bases). CDR3 size: 19 residues. Germline CDR1 reads MNHNS; CDR2 reads SASEGT. The CDR3 DNA is TGTACCAGCAGTGGGGTCCCCCATTACGGGACAACGAACACCGGGGAGCTGTTTTTT. This codes for CTSSGVPHYGTTNTGELFF.

Many counts were recorded for this clonotype. This chain connects TRBV3-1 to TRBJ2-7; D is undetermined. The CDR3 has 14 residues. The V and J ends lost 0 bases and 6 bases respectively, with 12 bases between them. CDR1 and CDR2 (germline): LGHDT, YNNKEL (reference sequence). CDR3 sequence: CASSQDTVLTEQYF. The CDR3 nucleotides are TGTGCCAGCAGCCAAGACACGGTACTTACCGAGCAGTACTTC.

This clonotype came up many times. The chain links TRBV5-1 to TRBJ2-7, with D possibly being TRBD1 (5 bases). The CDR3 is 11 amino acids. Germline assignment: CDR1 SGHRS and CDR2 YFSETQ. V lost 3 bases and J lost 7, with 8 bases in between. CDR3 bases: TGCGCCAGCAGCTCAGCAGGGGAGCAGTACTTC. This codes for CASSSAGEQYF.

There are many counts of this clonotype. The rearrangement uses TRBV12-3 or TRBV12-4 and TRBJ1-2; 8 bases fit TRBD1. Germline trimming cut 5 bases from V and 4 bases from J; bases unmatched to any gene: 6. The CDR3 spans 14 residues. The CDR3 protein is CASSHRTGIYGYTF. CDR3 nucleotide sequence: TGTGCCAGCAGTCACCGGACAGGGATCTATGGCTACACCTTC.

Ten or more counts support this clonotype. The chain employs TRBV6-1 and TRBJ2-5, with a weak D call TRBD2 (6 bases). Germline V CDR1 and CDR2: MNHNS, SASEGT. The CDR3 length is 15 residues. The ends were cut back, 0 bases at V and 7 bases at J, with 15 bases in the middle. This CDR3 reads CASSEARGNYGTQYF. The DNA of the CDR3 is TGTGCCAGCAGTGAAGCGCGCGGGAATTACGGGACCCAGTACTTC.

This clonotype was recorded at least ten times. The chain joins TRBV6-1 to TRBJ2-1; 11 bases fit TRBD2. V trimming: 7 bases; J trimming: 0 bases; junction bases outside the gene matches: 2. The CDR3 sequence is 15 residues long. CDR1 and CDR2 (germline): MNHNS, SASEGT. The CDR3 DNA is TGTGCCAGCACCGGGACTAGCGGCTCCTACAATGAGCAGTTCTTC. Its translation is CASTGTSGSYNEQFF.